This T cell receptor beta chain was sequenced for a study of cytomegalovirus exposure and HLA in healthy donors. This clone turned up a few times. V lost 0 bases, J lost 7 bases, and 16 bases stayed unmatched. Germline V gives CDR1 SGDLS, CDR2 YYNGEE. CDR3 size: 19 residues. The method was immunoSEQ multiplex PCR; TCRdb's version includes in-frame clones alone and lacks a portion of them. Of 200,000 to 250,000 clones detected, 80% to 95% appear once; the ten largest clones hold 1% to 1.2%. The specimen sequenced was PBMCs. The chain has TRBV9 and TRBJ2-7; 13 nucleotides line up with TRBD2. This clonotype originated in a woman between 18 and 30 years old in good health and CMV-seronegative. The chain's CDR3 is CASSVEAGLTPGLAGEQYF. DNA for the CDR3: TGTGCCAGCAGCGTAGAAGCAGGGCTGACACCGGGACTAGCGGGAGAGCAGTACTTC.